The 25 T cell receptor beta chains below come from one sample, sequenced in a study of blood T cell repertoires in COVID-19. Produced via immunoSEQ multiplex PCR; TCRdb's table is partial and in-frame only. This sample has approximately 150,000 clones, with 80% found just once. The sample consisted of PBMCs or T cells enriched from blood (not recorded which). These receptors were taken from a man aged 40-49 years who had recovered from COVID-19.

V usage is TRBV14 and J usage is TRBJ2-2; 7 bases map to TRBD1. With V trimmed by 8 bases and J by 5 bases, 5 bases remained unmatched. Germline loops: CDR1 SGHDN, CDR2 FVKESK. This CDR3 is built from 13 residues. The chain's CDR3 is CASRQGRTGELFF. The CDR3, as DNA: TGTGCCAGCCGACAGGGTAGAACCGGGGAGCTGTTTTTT. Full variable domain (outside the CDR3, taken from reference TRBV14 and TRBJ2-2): EAGVTQFPSHSVIEKGQTVTLRCDPISGHDNLYWYRRVMGKEIKFLLHFVKESKQDESGMPNNRFLAERTGGTYSTLKVQPAELEDSGVYFCASRQGRTGELFFGEGSRLTVL.

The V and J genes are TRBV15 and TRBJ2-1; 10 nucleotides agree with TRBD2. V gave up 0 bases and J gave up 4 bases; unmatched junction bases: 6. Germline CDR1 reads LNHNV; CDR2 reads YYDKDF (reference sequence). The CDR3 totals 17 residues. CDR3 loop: CATSRDLAGAGYNEQFF. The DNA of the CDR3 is TGTGCCACCAGCAGAGACCTAGCGGGAGCCGGTTACAATGAGCAGTTCTTC.

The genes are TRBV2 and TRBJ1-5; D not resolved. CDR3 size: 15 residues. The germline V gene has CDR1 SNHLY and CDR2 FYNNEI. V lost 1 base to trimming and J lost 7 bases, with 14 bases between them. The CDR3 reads CASSEGRVGGQPQHF. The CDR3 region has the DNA TGTGCCAGCAGTGAAGGCCGGGTAGGAGGACAGCCCCAGCATTTT.

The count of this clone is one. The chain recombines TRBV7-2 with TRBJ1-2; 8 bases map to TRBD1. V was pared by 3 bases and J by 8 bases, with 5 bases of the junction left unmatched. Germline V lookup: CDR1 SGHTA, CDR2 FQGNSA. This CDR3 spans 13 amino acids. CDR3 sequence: CASSLTGEWGYTF. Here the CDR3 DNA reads TGTGCCAGCAGCTTGACAGGGGAGTGGGGCTACACCTTC.

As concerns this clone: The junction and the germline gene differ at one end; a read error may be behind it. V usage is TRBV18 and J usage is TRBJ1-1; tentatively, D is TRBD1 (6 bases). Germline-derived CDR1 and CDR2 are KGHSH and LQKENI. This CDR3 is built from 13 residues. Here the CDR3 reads CASSPQGVTEAFF. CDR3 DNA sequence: TGTGCCAGCTCGCCACAGGGAGTCACTGAAGCTTTCTTT.

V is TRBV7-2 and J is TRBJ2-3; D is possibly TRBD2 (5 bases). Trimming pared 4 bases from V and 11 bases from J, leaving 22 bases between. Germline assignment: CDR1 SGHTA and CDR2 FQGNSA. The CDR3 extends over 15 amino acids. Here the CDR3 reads CASSSPLVTAQRQYF. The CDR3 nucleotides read TGTGCCAGCAGCTCTCCACTAGTCACGGCTCAGCGGCAGTATTTT.

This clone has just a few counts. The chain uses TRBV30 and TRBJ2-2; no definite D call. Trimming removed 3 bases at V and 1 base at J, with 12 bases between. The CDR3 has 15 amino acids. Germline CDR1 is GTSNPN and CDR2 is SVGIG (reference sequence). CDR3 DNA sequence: TGTGCCTGGAGGCCCAGGCACCAGAACACCGGGGAGCTGTTTTTT. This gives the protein CAWRPRHQNTGELFF.

The DNA of the CDR3 is TGCGCCAGCAGCGCCCAGGGGGGCGAGGGCACAGATACGCAGTATTTT. Its protein product is CASSAQGGEGTDTQYF. The chain is built from TRBV10-1 and TRBJ2-3; perhaps TRBD1 as D (7 bases). V shed 6 bases and J shed 1 base, with 17 bases lying between them. CDR1 and CDR2 from the germline V gene are WNHNN and SYGVQD (reference sequence). The CDR3 spans 16 residues.

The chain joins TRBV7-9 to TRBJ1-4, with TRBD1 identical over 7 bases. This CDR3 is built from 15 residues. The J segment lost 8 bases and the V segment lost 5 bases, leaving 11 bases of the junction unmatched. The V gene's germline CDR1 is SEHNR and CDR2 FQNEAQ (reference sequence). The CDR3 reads CASSPTGNIEEKLFF. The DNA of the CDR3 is TGTGCCAGCAGCCCGACAGGGAATATTGAGGAAAAACTGTTTTTT. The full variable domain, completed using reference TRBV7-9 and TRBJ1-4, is DTGVSQNPRHKITKRGQNVTFRCDPISEHNRLYWYRQTLGQGPEFLTYFQNEAQLEKSRLLSDRFSAERPKGSFSTLEIQRTEQGDSAMYLCASSPTGNIEEKLFFGSGTQLSVL.

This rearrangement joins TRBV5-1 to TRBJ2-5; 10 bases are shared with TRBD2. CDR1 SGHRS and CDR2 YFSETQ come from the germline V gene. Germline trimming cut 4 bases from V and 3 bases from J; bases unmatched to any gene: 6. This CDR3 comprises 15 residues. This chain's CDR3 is CASSPGLADEETQYF. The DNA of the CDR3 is TGCGCCAGCAGCCCCGGACTAGCGGACGAAGAGACCCAGTACTTC.

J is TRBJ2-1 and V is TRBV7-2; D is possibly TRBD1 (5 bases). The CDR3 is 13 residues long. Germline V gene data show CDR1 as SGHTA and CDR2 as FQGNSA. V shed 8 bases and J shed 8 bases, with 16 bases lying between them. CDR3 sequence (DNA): TGTGCCAGCTCAGGGCAAGGTGGGTATGAGCAGTTCTTC. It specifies CASSGQGGYEQFF.

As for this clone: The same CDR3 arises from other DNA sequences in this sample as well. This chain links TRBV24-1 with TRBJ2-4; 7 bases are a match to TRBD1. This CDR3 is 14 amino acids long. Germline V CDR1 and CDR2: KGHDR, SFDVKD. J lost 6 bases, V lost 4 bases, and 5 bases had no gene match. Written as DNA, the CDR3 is TGTGCCACCAGTGACCCAGACAGGGTAAACATTCAGTACTTC. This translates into CATSDPDRVNIQYF.

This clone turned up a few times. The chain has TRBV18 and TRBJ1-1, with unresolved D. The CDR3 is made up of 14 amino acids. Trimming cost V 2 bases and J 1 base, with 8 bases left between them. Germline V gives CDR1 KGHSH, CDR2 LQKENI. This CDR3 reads CASSPSAGNTEAFF. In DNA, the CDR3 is TGTGCCAGCTCACCATCCGCGGGGAACACTGAAGCTTTCTTT. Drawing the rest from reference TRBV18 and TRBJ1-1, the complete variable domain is NAGVMQNPRHLVRRRGQEARLRCSPMKGHSHVYWYRQLPEEGLKFMVYLQKENIIDESGMPKERFSAEFPKEGPSILRIQQVVRGDSAAYFCASSPSAGNTEAFFGQGTRLTVV.

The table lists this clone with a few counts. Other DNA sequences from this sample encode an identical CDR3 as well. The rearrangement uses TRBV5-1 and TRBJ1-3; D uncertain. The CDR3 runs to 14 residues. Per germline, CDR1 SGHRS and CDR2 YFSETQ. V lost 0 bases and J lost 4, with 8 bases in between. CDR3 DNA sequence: TGCGCCAGCAGCTTGGGAGGATCCGGAAACACCATATATTTT. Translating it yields CASSLGGSGNTIYF.

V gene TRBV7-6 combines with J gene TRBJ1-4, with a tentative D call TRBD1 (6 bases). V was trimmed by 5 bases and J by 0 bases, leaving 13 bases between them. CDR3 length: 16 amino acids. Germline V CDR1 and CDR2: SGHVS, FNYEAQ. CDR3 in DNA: TGTGCCAGCAGCCCGGGGGGGCGGGCAACTAATGAAAAACTGTTTTTT. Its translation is CASSPGGRATNEKLFF.

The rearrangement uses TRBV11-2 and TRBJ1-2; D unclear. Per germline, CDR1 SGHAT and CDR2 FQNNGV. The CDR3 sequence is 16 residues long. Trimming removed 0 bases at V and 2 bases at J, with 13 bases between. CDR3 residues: CASSLDSQVPNYGYTF. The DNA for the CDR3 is TGTGCCAGCAGCTTAGACTCACAAGTACCGAACTATGGCTACACCTTC.

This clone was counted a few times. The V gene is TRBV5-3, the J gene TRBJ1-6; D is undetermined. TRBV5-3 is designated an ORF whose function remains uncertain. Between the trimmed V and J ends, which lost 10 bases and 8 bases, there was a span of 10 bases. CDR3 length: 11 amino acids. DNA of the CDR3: TGTGCCCGGTTTTATGATTCACCCCTCCACTTT. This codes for CARFYDSPLHF.

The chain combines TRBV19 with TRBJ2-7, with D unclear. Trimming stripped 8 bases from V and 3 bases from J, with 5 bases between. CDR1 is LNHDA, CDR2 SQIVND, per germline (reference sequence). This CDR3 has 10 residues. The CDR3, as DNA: TGTGCCAGTGAGTTCTACGAGCAGTACGTC. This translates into CASEFYEQYV.

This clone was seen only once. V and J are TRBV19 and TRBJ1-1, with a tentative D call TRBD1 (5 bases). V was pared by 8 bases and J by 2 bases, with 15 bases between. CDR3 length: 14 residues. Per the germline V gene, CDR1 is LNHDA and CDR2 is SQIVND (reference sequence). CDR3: CASGNAGGNTEAFF. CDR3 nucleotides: TGTGCCAGTGGTAACGCGGGGGGAAACACTGAAGCTTTCTTT. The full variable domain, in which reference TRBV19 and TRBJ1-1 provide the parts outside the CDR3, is DGGITQSPKYLFRKEGQNVTLSCEQNLNHDAMYWYRQDPGQGLRLIYYSQIVNDFQKGDIAEGYSVSREKKESFPLTVTSAQKNPTAFYLCASGNAGGNTEAFFGQGTRLTVV.

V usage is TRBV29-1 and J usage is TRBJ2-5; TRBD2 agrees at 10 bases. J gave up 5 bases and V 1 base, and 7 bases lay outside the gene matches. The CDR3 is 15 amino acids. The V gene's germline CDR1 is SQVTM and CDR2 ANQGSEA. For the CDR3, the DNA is TGCAGCGTTGAAGGGGCCGGGACTAGCGAGGAGACCCAGTACTTC. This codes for CSVEGAGTSEETQYF.

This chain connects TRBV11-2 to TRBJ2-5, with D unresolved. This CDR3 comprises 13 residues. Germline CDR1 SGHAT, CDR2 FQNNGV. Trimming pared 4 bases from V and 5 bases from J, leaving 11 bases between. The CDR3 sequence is CASSSTTRETQYF. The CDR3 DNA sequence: TGTGCCAGCAGCTCTACAACCAGGGAGACCCAGTACTTC.

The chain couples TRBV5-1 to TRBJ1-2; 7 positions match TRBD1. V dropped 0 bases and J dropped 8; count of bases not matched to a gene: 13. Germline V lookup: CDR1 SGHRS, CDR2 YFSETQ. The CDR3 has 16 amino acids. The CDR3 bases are TGCGCCAGCAGCTTGGTGACCACAGGGGACCGATGGGGCTACACCTTC. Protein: CASSLVTTGDRWGYTF.

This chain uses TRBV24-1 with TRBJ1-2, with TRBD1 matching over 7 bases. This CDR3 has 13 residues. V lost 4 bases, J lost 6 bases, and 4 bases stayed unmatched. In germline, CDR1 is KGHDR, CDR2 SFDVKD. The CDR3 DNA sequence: TGTGCCACCAGTGACCCAGACAGGGATGGCTACACCTTC. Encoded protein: CATSDPDRDGYTF.

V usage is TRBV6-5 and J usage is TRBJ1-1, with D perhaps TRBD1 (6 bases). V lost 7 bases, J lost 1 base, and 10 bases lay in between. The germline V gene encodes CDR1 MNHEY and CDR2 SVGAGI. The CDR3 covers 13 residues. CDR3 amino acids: CASTRTANTEAFF. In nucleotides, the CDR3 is TGTGCCAGCACCCGGACAGCGAACACTGAAGCTTTCTTT.

The CDR3 loop is CASSLPRSNEKLFF. CDR3 sequence (DNA): TGCGCCAGCAGCTTGCCCCGGAGTAATGAAAAACTGTTTTTT. The chain combines TRBV5-1 with TRBJ1-4, with D unresolved. This CDR3 is built from 14 residues. V gave up 1 base and J gave up 4 bases, with 8 bases separating them. Germline assignment: CDR1 SGHRS and CDR2 YFSETQ. The variable domain in full, with the rest retrieved from reference TRBV5-1 and TRBJ1-4, is KAGVTQTPRYLIKTRGQQVTLSCSPISGHRSVSWYQQTPGQGLQFLFEYFSETQRNKGNFPGRFSGRQFSNSRSEMNVSTLELGDSALYLCASSLPRSNEKLFFGSGTQLSVL.